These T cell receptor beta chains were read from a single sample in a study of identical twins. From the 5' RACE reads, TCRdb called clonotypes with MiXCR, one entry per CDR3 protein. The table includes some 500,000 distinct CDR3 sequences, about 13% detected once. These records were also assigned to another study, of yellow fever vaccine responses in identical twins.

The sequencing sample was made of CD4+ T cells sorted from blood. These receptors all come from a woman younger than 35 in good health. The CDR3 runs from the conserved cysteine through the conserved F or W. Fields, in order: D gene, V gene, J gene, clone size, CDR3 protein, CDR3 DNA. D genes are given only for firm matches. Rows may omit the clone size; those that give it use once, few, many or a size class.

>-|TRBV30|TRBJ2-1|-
CAWSDRVNEQFF
TGTGCCTGGAGTGACAGGGTCAATGAGCAGTTCTTC
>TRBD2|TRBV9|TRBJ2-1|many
CASSVGVGGRVSNEQFF
TGTGCCAGCAGCGTAGGGGTTGGGGGGAGGGTATCAAATGAGCAGTTCTTC
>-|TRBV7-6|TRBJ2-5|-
CASSLEGGGQTQYF
TGTGCCAGCAGCTTAGAGGGAGGGGGACAGACCCAGTACTTC
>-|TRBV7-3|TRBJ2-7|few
CASSPSSTSSYEQYF
TGTGCCAGCAGCCCCAGTTCTACTAGCTCCTACGAGCAGTACTTC
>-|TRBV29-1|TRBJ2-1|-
CSGILDTPYNEQFF
TGCAGCGGGATACTAGACACGCCTTACAATGAGCAGTTCTTC
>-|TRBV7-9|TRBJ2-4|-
CASSADGLAKNIQYF
TGTGCCAGCAGCGCCGATGGGCTAGCCAAAAACATTCAGTACTTC
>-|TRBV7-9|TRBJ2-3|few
CASSQPQGGGTDTQYF
TGTGCCAGCAGCCAACCCCAGGGAGGTGGCACAGATACGCAGTATTTT
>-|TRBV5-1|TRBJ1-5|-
CASSLEGGSRQPQHF
TGCGCCAGCAGCCTTGAGGGAGGAAGTCGTCAGCCCCAGCATTTT
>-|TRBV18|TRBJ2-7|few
CASSPSGPPYEQYF
TGTGCCAGCTCACCGAGCGGGCCCCCCTACGAGCAGTACTTC
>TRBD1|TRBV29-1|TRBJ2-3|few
CSGDRFGTDTQYF
TGCAGCGGGGACAGGTTTGGCACAGATACGCAGTATTTT
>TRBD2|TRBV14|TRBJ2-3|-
CASSLGLAGEAQYF
TGTGCCAGCAGCCTCGGACTAGCGGGAGAAGCGCAGTATTTT
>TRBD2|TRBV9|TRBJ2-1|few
CASSISGGSRRNNEQFF
TGTGCCAGCAGCATCAGCGGGGGCAGCCGCCGAAACAATGAGCAGTTCTTC
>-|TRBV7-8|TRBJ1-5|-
CASSLRGGPNQPQHF
TGTGCCAGCAGCTTACGTGGGGGACCCAATCAGCCCCAGCATTTT
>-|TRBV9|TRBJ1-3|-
CASSSTEWGNTIYF
TGTGCCAGCAGCTCCACCGAGTGGGGAAACACCATATATTTT
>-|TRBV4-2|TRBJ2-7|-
CASSQWPYEQYF
TGTGCCAGCAGCCAATGGCCGTACGAGCAGTACTTC
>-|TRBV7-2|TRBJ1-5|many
CASSLAAQGFWPQHF
TGTGCCAGCAGCTTAGCGGCTCAGGGATTCTGGCCCCAGCATTTT
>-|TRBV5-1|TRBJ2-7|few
CASSLEANSYEQYF
TGCGCCAGCAGCTTGGAAGCGAATTCCTACGAGCAGTACTTC
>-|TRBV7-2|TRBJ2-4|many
CASSTVAGNIQYF
TGTGCCAGCAGCACTGTTGCGGGAAACATTCAGTACTTC
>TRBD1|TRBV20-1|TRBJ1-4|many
CSARETGGDNEKLFF
TGCAGTGCTAGAGAAACAGGGGGTGATAATGAAAAACTGTTTTTT
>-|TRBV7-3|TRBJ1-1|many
CASSPRVGNEAFF
TGTGCCAGCAGCCCTCGGGTGGGGAATGAAGCTTTCTTT
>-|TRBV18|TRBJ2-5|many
CASSPPSQETQYF
TGTGCCAGCTCACCACCTAGCCAAGAGACCCAGTACTTC
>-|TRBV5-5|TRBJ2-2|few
CASVGRAFANTGELFF
TGTGCCAGCGTAGGACGAGCGTTCGCGAACACCGGGGAGCTGTTTTTT
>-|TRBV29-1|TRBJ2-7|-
CSALRAQGKREQYF
TGCAGCGCCCTAAGGGCGCAGGGGAAGCGAGAGCAGTACTTC
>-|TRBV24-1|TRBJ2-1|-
CATSGSWGYNEQFF
TGTGCCACCAGCGGGAGTTGGGGTTACAATGAGCAGTTCTTC
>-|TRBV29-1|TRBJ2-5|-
CSASKGGSPGETQYF
TGCAGCGCCTCCAAAGGAGGCTCCCCGGGGGAGACCCAGTACTTC
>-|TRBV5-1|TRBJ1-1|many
CASSLEGRNTEAFF
TGCGCCAGCAGCTTGGAGGGGAGGAACACTGAAGCTTTCTTT
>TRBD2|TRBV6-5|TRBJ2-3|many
CASSYSGTSRGTDTQYF
TGTGCCAGCAGTTACTCGGGGACTAGCAGGGGCACAGATACGCAGTATTTT
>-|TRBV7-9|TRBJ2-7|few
CASSPDRPPSYEQYF
TGTGCCAGCAGCCCTGACAGACCACCCTCCTACGAGCAGTACTTC
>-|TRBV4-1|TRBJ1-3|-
CASSQAVGGGGNTIYF
TGCGCCAGCAGCCAAGCCGTAGGTGGGGGTGGAAACACCATATATTTT
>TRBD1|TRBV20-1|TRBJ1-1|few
CSARKTGMGTEAFF
TGCAGTGCTCGGAAGACAGGGATGGGCACTGAAGCTTTCTTT
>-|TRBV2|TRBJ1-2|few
CASSEFMGYTF
TGTGCCAGCAGTGAATTTATGGGCTACACCTTC
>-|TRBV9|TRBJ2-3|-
CASTRGSTDTQYF
TGTGCGAGCACCAGGGGTAGCACAGATACGCAGTATTTT
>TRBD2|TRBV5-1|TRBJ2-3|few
CASSSRLAGVTSTDTQYF
TGCGCCAGCAGCTCCCGACTAGCGGGAGTTACTAGCACAGATACGCAGTATTTT
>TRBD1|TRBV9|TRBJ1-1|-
CAGSVTDRLEF
TGTGCCGGCAGCGTAACGGACAGGCTCGAATTT
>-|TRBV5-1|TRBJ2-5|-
CASSSDRETQYF
TGCGCCAGCAGCTCAGATAGGGAGACCCAGTACTTC
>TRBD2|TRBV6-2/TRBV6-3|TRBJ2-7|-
CACTSVSYEQYF
TGTGCCTGTACTAGCGTGTCCTACGAGCAGTACTTC
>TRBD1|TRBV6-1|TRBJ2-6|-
CASSRDRGRSGANVLTF
TGTGCCAGCAGTCGGGACAGGGGGCGGTCTGGGGCCAACGTCCTGACTTTC
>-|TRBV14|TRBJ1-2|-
CASSQGQSYGYTF
TGTGCCAGCAGCCAAGGACAGTCCTATGGCTACACCTTC
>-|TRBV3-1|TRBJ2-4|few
CASSQRTTGGIQYF
TGTGCCAGCAGCCAAAGGACGACAGGAGGCATTCAGTACTTC
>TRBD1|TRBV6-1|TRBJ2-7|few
CASRPRDRGLEQYF
TGTGCCAGCAGGCCCCGGGACAGGGGTCTCGAGCAGTACTTC
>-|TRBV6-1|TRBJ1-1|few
CASSGQGITEAFF
TGTGCCAGCAGTGGCCAGGGGATCACTGAAGCTTTCTTT